A single sample is the source of the 24 T cell receptor beta chains below, sequenced in a study of T cell responses to AZD1222 COVID-19 vaccine. Data came from immunoSEQ multiplex PCR; TCRdb stores just in-frame clones and leaves some out. Of over 85,000 clones listed, less than 85% are singletons. The sample was peripheral blood, taken 28 days after the second AZD1222 dose. These receptors were obtained from an adult who received the AZD1222 COVID-19 vaccine.

The CDR3 spells CASSPQDEQFF. The CDR3 nucleotides are TGTGCCAGCAGCCCCCAAGATGAGCAGTTCTTC. The chain links TRBV11-2 to TRBJ2-1; D gene ambiguous. Trimming stripped 5 bases from V and 8 bases from J, with 7 bases between. Germline V gene lookup returns CDR1 SGHAT and CDR2 FQNNGV. The CDR3 length is 11 residues.

The chain couples TRBV14 to TRBJ1-5; D gene unclear. The ends were cut back, 0 bases at V and 6 bases at J, with 0 bases in the middle. The CDR3 spans 11 residues. CDR1 and CDR2 (germline): SGHDN, FVKESK. The CDR3 is CASSQDQPQHF. CDR3 DNA sequence: TGTGCCAGCAGCCAAGATCAGCCCCAGCATTTT.

The chain has TRBV5-1 and TRBJ2-7; either TRBD1 or TRBD2 may fit D (5 bases each). V was pared by 4 bases and J by 1 base, with 15 bases between. Looked up from germline, CDR1 is SGHRS and CDR2 is YFSETQ. The CDR3 has 15 residues. The CDR3 region has the DNA TGCGCCAGCAGCAACGGGGCGGGTGGATCCTACGAGCAGTACTTC. Its translation is CASSNGAGGSYEQYF. The whole variable domain, remainder taken from reference TRBV5-1 and TRBJ2-7, is KAGVTQTPRYLIKTRGQQVTLSCSPISGHRSVSWYQQTPGQGLQFLFEYFSETQRNKGNFPGRFSGRQFSNSRSEMNVSTLELGDSALYLCASSNGAGGSYEQYFGPGTRLTVT.

In DNA form, the CDR3 reads TGCGCCAGCAGCTCTGGGGGGACTAGTTTTTCCTACGAGCAGTACTTC. Translated: CASSSGGTSFSYEQYF. The chain recombines TRBV5-1 with TRBJ2-7; 8 bases map to TRBD2. The J segment lost 1 base and the V segment lost 3 bases, leaving 9 bases of the junction unmatched. Germline assignment: CDR1 SGHRS and CDR2 YFSETQ. The CDR3 consists of 16 residues.

This sequence joins TRBV3-1 (or the pseudogene TRBV3-2) and TRBJ1-1; 7 positions agree with TRBD1. Trimming took 6 bases from V and 4 from J; bases not matched to a gene: 5. This CDR3 comprises 13 residues. The germline V gene has CDR1 LGHDT and CDR2 YNNKEL (reference sequence). The CDR3 nucleotides read TGTGCCAGCAGGACAGCAGGGGGCACTGAAGCTTTCTTT. It encodes CASRTAGGTEAFF.

The rearrangement joins TRBV4-3 to TRBJ2-7; tentatively, D is TRBD2 (6 bases). The CDR3 loop spans 12 amino acids. V was shortened by 8 bases and J by 6 bases, with 14 bases between the two germline ends. Germline CDR1 LGHNA, CDR2 YSLEER. CDR3 coding DNA: TGCGCCAGCGGAGGGCCGGGGAGCGAGCAGTACTTC. Protein sequence: CASGGPGSEQYF.

The chain carries TRBV6-5 and TRBJ1-2; TRBD1 matches 9 bases. Germline CDR1 and CDR2: MNHEY and SVGAGI. Trimming cost V 0 bases and J 2 bases; bases outside gene matches: 4. This CDR3 has 16 residues. The CDR3 reads CASSYSRTGANYGYTF. CDR3 coding DNA: TGTGCCAGCAGTTACTCGAGGACAGGGGCCAACTATGGCTACACCTTC.

The chain joins TRBV27 to TRBJ2-1, with 8 bases that match TRBD2. The length of the CDR3 is 14 residues. J gave up 6 bases and V 4 bases, and 5 bases lay outside the gene matches. In germline, CDR1 is MNHEY, CDR2 SMNVEV (reference sequence). The CDR3, as DNA: TGTGCCAGCAGTTCCTTAGCGGGGCTCAATGAGCAGTTCTTC. Residues: CASSSLAGLNEQFF.

The gene calls are TRBV5-1 and TRBJ2-3; TRBD2 matches 8 bases. With 1 base clipped from V and 2 bases from J, the junction kept 9 bases outside the gene matches. CDR3 length: 17 residues. Germline CDR1 and CDR2: SGHRS and YFSETQ. In DNA form, the CDR3 reads TGCGCCAGCAGCTTGAGAATCCGAGCGGGGGCCACAGATACGCAGTATTTT. Amino acids: CASSLRIRAGATDTQYF.

This chain connects TRBV18 to TRBJ1-6, with D maybe TRBD1 (6 bases). Germline V CDR1 and CDR2: KGHSH, LQKENI. The CDR3 consists of 16 residues. The V end was cut by 0 bases, the J end by 9 bases, with 15 bases between. CDR3 in amino acids: CASSPPGGGGASPLHF. Here the CDR3 DNA reads TGTGCCAGCTCACCACCAGGAGGGGGGGGAGCTTCACCCCTCCACTTT.

This clone was counted many times. The chain has TRBV30 and TRBJ2-2, with unresolved D. This CDR3 spans 15 amino acids. Germline V lookup: CDR1 GTSNPN, CDR2 SVGIG (reference sequence). V lost 0 bases to trimming and J lost 3 bases, with 11 bases between them. The CDR3 sequence is CAWSVPGFDTGELFF. CDR3 nucleotide sequence: TGTGCCTGGAGTGTACCCGGGTTCGACACCGGGGAGCTGTTTTTT. Complete variable domain (other parts from reference TRBV30 and TRBJ2-2): SQTIHQWPATLVQPVGSPLSLECTVEGTSNPNLYWYRQAAGRGLQLLFYSVGIGQISSEVPQNLSASRPQDRQFILSSKKLLLSDSGFYLCAWSVPGFDTGELFFGEGSRLTVL.

This chain joins TRBV27 and TRBJ2-7; TRBD1 is a possible D gene (7 bases). Germline-derived CDR1 and CDR2 are MNHEY and SMNVEV (reference sequence). The ends were cut back, 2 bases at V and 4 bases at J, with 21 bases in the middle. The CDR3 contains 17 residues. This CDR3 is CASSLPPGGGVRYEQYF. The CDR3 coding sequence is TGTGCCAGCAGTTTACCCCCAGGGGGAGGTGTTCGTTACGAGCAGTACTTC.

The table lists this clone with a count of one. The chain links TRBV2 to TRBJ2-1; TRBD2 is a possible D gene (5 bases). CDR1 and CDR2 from the germline V gene are SNHLY and FYNNEI. The CDR3 length is 15 residues. Trimming cost V 1 base and J 4 bases, with 11 bases left between them. CDR3 sequence: CASSEEAEGYNEQFF. The CDR3 nucleotides are TGTGCCAGCAGTGAAGAAGCTGAGGGATACAATGAGCAGTTCTTC.

This chain links TRBV19 with TRBJ1-5; D remains ambiguous. The germline V gene encodes CDR1 LNHDA and CDR2 SQIVND (reference sequence). V dropped 2 bases and J dropped 6 bases, with 20 bases sitting between them. The CDR3 runs 17 residues. The CDR3 here is CASSILAGLRFGQPQHF. In DNA form, the CDR3 reads TGTGCCAGTAGTATATTGGCAGGATTGAGGTTTGGTCAGCCCCAGCATTTT.

V gene TRBV7-9 combines with J gene TRBJ2-3, with 7 bases lining up with TRBD2. After removal of 9 bases from V and 4 bases from J, the junction contained 10 bases not matched to a gene. Germline V gives CDR1 SEHNR, CDR2 FQNEAQ (reference sequence). The CDR3 is 14 residues long. CDR3 DNA sequence: TGTGCCAGTCTGGGAGGACTAGTGTCAGATACGCAGTATTTT. This codes for CASLGGLVSDTQYF.

CDR3 nucleotide sequence: TGTGCCAGCGGGCGGATGGACTACAATGAGCAGTTCTTC. The encoded protein is CASGRMDYNEQFF. This rearrangement joins TRBV2 to TRBJ2-1; D remains ambiguous. V lost 8 bases and J 3 bases, leaving 11 bases between the germline ends. The CDR3 totals 13 residues. From germline, CDR1 is SNHLY and CDR2 FYNNEI. Variable domain in full (rest from reference TRBV2 and TRBJ2-1): EPEVTQTPSHQVTQMGQEVILRCVPISNHLYFYWYRQILGQKVEFLVSFYNNEISEKSEIFDDQFSVERPDGSNFTLKIRSTKLEDSAMYFCASGRMDYNEQFFGPGTRLTVL.

The chain carries TRBV6-5 and TRBJ2-3; maybe TRBD2 (6 bases). V lost 6 bases and J 6 bases, leaving 13 bases between the germline ends. This CDR3 spans 13 amino acids. Germline V CDR1 and CDR2: MNHEY, SVGAGI. CDR3 region: CASSRGDVDTQYF. CDR3 coding DNA: TGTGCCAGCAGCCGCGGGGATGTGGATACGCAGTATTTT.

The V gene is TRBV11-2, the J gene TRBJ1-1, with D hard to call. From germline, CDR1 is SGHAT and CDR2 FQNNGV. This CDR3 spans 13 amino acids. Trimming stripped 2 bases from V and 6 bases from J, with 10 bases between. The CDR3 coding sequence is TGTGCCAGCAGCTTAAGGAGGTCATCTGAAGCTTTCTTT. This encodes CASSLRRSSEAFF.

The genes are TRBV4-2 and TRBJ1-2, with D possibly being TRBD1 (5 bases). The CDR3 has 15 amino acids. V lost 4 bases, J lost 4 bases, and 16 bases lay in between. Germline lookup yields CDR1 LGHNA and CDR2 YNFKEQ. CDR3 nucleotides: TGTGCCAGCAGCCCAGACGCGGGGCAGGGCTATGGCTACACCTTC. This sequence encodes CASSPDAGQGYGYTF.

The CDR3 is CASSLLPHNQPQHF. The CDR3 DNA reads as TGTGCCAGCAGTTTACTCCCGCACAATCAGCCCCAGCATTTT. V gene TRBV28 combines with J gene TRBJ1-5; D not certain. Germline CDR1 MDHEN, CDR2 SYDVKM. V was cut by 2 bases and J by 3 bases, with 8 bases left in between. The CDR3 loop spans 14 amino acids.

The chain employs TRBV2 and TRBJ1-2; possibly TRBD1 for D (6 bases). This CDR3 is 14 amino acids long. V was shortened by 9 bases and J by 1 base, with 15 bases between the two germline ends. In germline, CDR1 is SNHLY, CDR2 FYNNEI. The CDR3 protein is CASAGGAINYGYTF. CDR3 nucleotides: TGTGCCAGTGCCGGGGGGGCTATTAACTATGGCTACACCTTC.

This chain uses TRBV5-5 with TRBJ2-5, with D tentatively TRBD1 (5 bases). The CDR3 totals 15 residues. V lost 1 base and J lost 5, with 15 bases in between. Germline assignment: CDR1 SGHKS and CDR2 YYEKEE (reference sequence). In nucleotides, the CDR3 is TGTGCCAGCAGCTTGTCATTGGGGCGCCGGGAGACCCAGTACTTC. The encoded protein is CASSLSLGRRETQYF.

The rearrangement uses TRBV21-1 and TRBJ1-2. TRBV21-1 is deemed a pseudogene. The CDR3 is 16 amino acids. The CDR3 is CASSKAARAANYGYTF. As DNA, the CDR3 is TGTGCCAGCAGCAAGGCGGCGAGGGCCGCTAACTATGGCTACACCTTC.

The rearrangement uses TRBV3-1 (or the pseudogene TRBV3-2) and TRBJ1-6, with D possibly matching TRBD1 (5 bases). Per germline, CDR1 LGHDT and CDR2 YNNKEL (reference sequence). Trimming removed 7 bases from V and 7 bases from J, with 14 bases in between. The CDR3 runs 14 residues. The CDR3 here is CASTPGDQNSPLHF. In DNA, the CDR3 is TGTGCCAGCACCCCCGGGGACCAAAATTCACCCCTCCACTTT.